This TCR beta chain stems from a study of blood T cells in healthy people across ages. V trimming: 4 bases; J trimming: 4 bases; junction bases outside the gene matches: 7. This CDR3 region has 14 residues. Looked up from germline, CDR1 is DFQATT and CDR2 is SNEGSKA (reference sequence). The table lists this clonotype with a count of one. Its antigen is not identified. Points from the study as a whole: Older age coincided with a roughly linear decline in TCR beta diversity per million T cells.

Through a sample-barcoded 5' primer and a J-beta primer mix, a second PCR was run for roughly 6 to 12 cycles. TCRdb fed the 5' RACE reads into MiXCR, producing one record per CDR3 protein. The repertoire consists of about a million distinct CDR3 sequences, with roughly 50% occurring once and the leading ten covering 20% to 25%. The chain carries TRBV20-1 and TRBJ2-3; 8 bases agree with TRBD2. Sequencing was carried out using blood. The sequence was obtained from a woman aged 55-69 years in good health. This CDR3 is CSAKDAGGSDTQYF. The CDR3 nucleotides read TGCAGTGCTAAGGATGCGGGAGGATCAGATACGCAGTATTTT.